Each of the 2 T cell receptor beta chains below was sequenced from the same sample in a study of T cell responses to AZD1222 COVID-19 vaccine. Here immunoSEQ multiplex PCR was the method, and the copy in TCRdb shows in-frame clones only, minus some. The sample has about 140,000 clones; around 90% are singletons. Sequenced here: peripheral blood, sampled on day 0 of AZD1222 vaccination. The receptors come from an adult in good health.

The chain employs TRBV7-9 and TRBJ1-1; D gene ambiguous. Trimming stripped 2 bases from V and 6 bases from J, with 4 bases between. The CDR3 has 11 residues. Per the germline V gene, CDR1 is SEHNR and CDR2 is FQNEAQ (reference sequence). The CDR3 protein is CASSLIPEAFF. CDR3 nucleotide sequence: TGTGCCAGCAGCTTAATCCCTGAAGCTTTCTTT. The whole variable domain, filled in from reference TRBV7-9 and TRBJ1-1, reads DTGVSQNPRHKITKRGQNVTFRCDPISEHNRLYWYRQTLGQGPEFLTYFQNEAQLEKSRLLSDRFSAERPKGSFSTLEIQRTEQGDSAMYLCASSLIPEAFFGQGTRLTVV.

The chain couples TRBV9 to TRBJ2-7; D remains unclear. The CDR3 covers 14 residues. The V gene's germline CDR1 is SGDLS and CDR2 YYNGEE. Deletions cut 0 bases from V and 2 bases from J, with 9 bases between. CDR3 amino acids: CASSVGGSPYEQYF. In nucleotides, the CDR3 is TGTGCCAGCAGCGTAGGTGGGTCGCCCTACGAGCAGTACTTC.